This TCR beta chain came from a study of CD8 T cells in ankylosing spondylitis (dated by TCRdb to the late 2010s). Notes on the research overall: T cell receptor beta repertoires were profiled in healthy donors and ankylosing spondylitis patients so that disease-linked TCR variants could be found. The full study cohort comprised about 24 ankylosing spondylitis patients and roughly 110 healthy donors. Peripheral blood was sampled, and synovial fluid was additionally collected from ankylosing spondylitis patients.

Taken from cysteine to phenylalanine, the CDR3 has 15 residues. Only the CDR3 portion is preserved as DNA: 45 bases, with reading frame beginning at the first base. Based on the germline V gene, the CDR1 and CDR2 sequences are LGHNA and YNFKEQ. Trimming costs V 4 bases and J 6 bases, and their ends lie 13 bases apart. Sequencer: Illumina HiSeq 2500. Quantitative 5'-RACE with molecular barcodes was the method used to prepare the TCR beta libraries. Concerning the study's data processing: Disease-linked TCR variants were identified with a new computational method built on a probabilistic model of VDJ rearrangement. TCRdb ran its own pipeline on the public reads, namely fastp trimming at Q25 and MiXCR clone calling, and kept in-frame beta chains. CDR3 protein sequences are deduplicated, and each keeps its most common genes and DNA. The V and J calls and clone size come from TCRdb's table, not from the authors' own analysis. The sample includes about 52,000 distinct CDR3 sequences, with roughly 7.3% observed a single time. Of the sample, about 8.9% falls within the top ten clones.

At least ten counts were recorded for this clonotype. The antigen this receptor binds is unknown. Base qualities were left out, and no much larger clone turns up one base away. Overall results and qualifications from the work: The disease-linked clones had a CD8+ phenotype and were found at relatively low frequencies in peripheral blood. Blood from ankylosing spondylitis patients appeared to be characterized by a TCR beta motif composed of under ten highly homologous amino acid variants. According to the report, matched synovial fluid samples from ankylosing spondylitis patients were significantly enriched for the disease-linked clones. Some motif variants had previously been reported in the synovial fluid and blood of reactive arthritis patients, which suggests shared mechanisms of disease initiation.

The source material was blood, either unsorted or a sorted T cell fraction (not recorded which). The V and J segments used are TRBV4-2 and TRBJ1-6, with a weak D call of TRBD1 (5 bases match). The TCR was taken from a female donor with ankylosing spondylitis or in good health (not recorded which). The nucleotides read TGTGCCAGCAGCCCCAGCGGGGACCCTAATTCACCCCTCCACTTT. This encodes CASSPSGDPNSPLHF.